The rows below give T cell receptor beta chains drawn from one sample of a study of T cell responses to AZD1222 COVID-19 vaccine. Assay: immunoSEQ multiplex PCR; the TCRdb copy retains only in-frame clones and omits some. This sample has around 80,000 clones, with 80% to 90% found just once. The starting material was peripheral blood, obtained 28 days after the second AZD1222 dose. Every receptor here comes from an adult who received the AZD1222 COVID-19 vaccine. CDR3s include the opening cysteine and the closing phenylalanine or tryptophan. Fields, in order: J gene, D gene, V gene, clone size, CDR3 protein, CDR3 DNA. A D gene is named only where the DNA matches it firmly. The size entry is marked missing in some rows and otherwise reads once, few, many or a size class.

>TRBJ2-2|TRBD2|TRBV4-1|NA
CASSQGGLAGVGTGELFF
TGCGCCAGCAGCCAGGGAGGACTAGCGGGAGTTGGTACCGGGGAGCTGTTTTTT
>TRBJ1-1|NA|TRBV5-8|once
CASSLGAGRPEAFF
TGTGCCAGCAGCTTGGGCGCAGGGCGACCTGAAGCTTTCTTT
>TRBJ2-3|NA|TRBV3-1/TRBV3-2|NA
CASSQQVSTDTQYF
TGTGCCAGCAGCCAACAGGTTAGCACAGATACGCAGTATTTT
>TRBJ1-2|NA|TRBV9|NA
CASSASGTGYTF
TGTGCCAGCAGCGCCAGCGGGACAGGCTACACCTTC
>TRBJ1-1|NA|TRBV19|NA
CASSMSVGGAEAFF
TGTGCCAGTAGTATGAGCGTGGGAGGGGCTGAAGCTTTCTTT
>TRBJ2-7|NA|TRBV2|NA
CASRQEGQSYEQYF
TGTGCCAGCAGACAGGAAGGACAGTCCTACGAGCAGTACTTC
>TRBJ1-6|NA|TRBV18|NA
CASSPSSYNSPLHF
TGTGCCAGCTCACCCAGCTCCTATAATTCACCCCTCCACTTT
>TRBJ2-7|NA|TRBV7-2|NA
CASSLGGSSGEQYF
TGTGCCAGCAGCTTAGGAGGGAGCTCGGGCGAGCAGTACTTC
>TRBJ2-3|NA|TRBV5-4|once
CASSLGLDTDTQYF
TGTGCCAGCAGCTTGGGACTAGACACAGATACGCAGTATTTT
>TRBJ2-7|TRBD2|TRBV7-2|NA
CASSTSGTSVYEQYF
TGTGCCAGCAGCACCTCCGGGACTAGCGTCTACGAGCAGTACTTC
>TRBJ2-2|NA|TRBV6-5|NA
CASSFFANTGELFF
TGTGCCAGCAGTTTTTTTGCGAACACCGGGGAGCTGTTTTTT
>TRBJ1-4|TRBD1|TRBV5-1|once
CASRTGTNEKLFF
TGCGCCAGCCGGACAGGTACTAATGAAAAACTGTTTTTT
>TRBJ1-2|NA|TRBV28|NA
CASSIPGPYGYTF
TGTGCCAGCAGCATCCCTGGCCCCTATGGCTACACCTTC
>TRBJ1-1|TRBD1|TRBV27|few
CASSKPGQGGEAFF
TGTGCCAGCAGTAAACCGGGACAGGGGGGTGAAGCTTTCTTT
>TRBJ2-2|NA|TRBV7-6|few
CASSPGAGELFF
TGTGCCAGCAGCCCAGGGGCCGGGGAGCTGTTTTTT
>TRBJ2-7|TRBD2|TRBV10-3|NA
CAISFQTGLAGEYEQYF
TGTGCCATCAGTTTCCAAACGGGACTAGCGGGAGAGTACGAGCAGTACTTC
>TRBJ1-6|TRBD1|TRBV7-9|NA
CASTQGGGGSYNSPLHF
TGTGCCAGCACCCAAGGGGGCGGCGGGTCCTATAATTCACCCCTCCACTTT
>TRBJ2-7|TRBD2|TRBV3-1/TRBV3-2|NA
CASSPGGSGIPPREQYF
TGTGCCAGCAGCCCCGGGGGTAGCGGGATCCCCCCGAGGGAGCAGTACTTC
>TRBJ2-1|TRBD2|TRBV30|NA
CAWSPAGTSGRYNEQFF
TGTGCCTGGAGCCCGGCCGGGACTAGCGGGAGATACAATGAGCAGTTCTTC
>TRBJ2-7|TRBD1|TRBV7-8|NA
CASRTGTGTNEQYF
TGTGCCAGCAGAACCGGGACAGGGACTAACGAGCAGTACTTC
>TRBJ2-1|TRBD1|TRBV4-1|once
CASSLVPGQVWNEQFF
TGCGCCAGCAGCCTTGTCCCGGGACAGGTCTGGAATGAGCAGTTCTTC
>TRBJ2-2|TRBD1|TRBV7-9|NA
CASSSTGTGAGELFF
TGTGCCAGCAGCTCGACCGGGACAGGGGCCGGGGAGCTGTTTTTT
>TRBJ2-1|NA|TRBV7-2|NA
CASTRGTYNEQFF
TGTGCCAGCACTAGGGGCACGTACAATGAGCAGTTCTTC
>TRBJ2-3|TRBD1|TRBV7-2|NA
CASSLSTGGETDTQYF
TGTGCCAGCAGCTTAAGCACAGGGGGCGAAACAGATACGCAGTATTTT
>TRBJ1-2|TRBD1|TRBV27|NA
CASSFGLRDSYGYTF
TGTGCCAGCAGTTTCGGACTCCGGGACAGCTATGGCTACACCTTC
>TRBJ1-2|NA|TRBV28|NA
CASSLGGYGYTF
TGTGCCAGCAGTCTCGGCGGGTATGGCTACACCTTC
>TRBJ2-7|TRBD1|TRBV19|NA
CAGDAVRGRSYEQYF
TGTGCCGGAGACGCGGTTAGGGGGCGCTCCTACGAGCAGTACTTC
>TRBJ2-3|NA|TRBV5-1|NA
CASSSTLADTQYF
TGCGCCAGCAGCTCTACCCTCGCAGATACGCAGTATTTT
>TRBJ2-1|NA|TRBV28|NA
CASSRSRGGYEQFF
TGTGCCAGCAGCCGCTCGAGGGGGGGGTATGAGCAGTTCTTC
>TRBJ2-1|TRBD2|TRBV11-2|NA
CASSKGLADNEQFF
TGTGCCAGCAGCAAGGGACTAGCTGACAATGAGCAGTTCTTC
>TRBJ2-1|TRBD1|TRBV7-3|NA
CASSPTGDTYNEQFF
TGTGCCAGCAGCCCGACAGGGGACACCTACAATGAGCAGTTCTTC
>TRBJ1-4|NA|TRBV4-2|NA
CASSQVTNEKLFF
TGTGCCAGCAGCCAAGTCACAAATGAAAAACTGTTTTTT
>TRBJ2-7|NA|TRBV9|NA
CASNPDGSGGYEQYF
TGTGCCAGCAACCCGGACGGGTCTGGTGGTTACGAGCAGTACTTC
>TRBJ1-1|TRBD1|TRBV28|NA
CASTRTGAEAFF
TGTGCCAGCACCCGGACAGGGGCTGAAGCTTTCTTT
>TRBJ2-3|TRBD2|TRBV9|NA
CASSLSGTSSPTDTQYF
TGTGCCAGCAGCTTATCCGGGACTAGCTCACCCACAGATACGCAGTATTTT
>TRBJ1-4|TRBD1|TRBV18|NA
CASSQDRGANEKLFF
TGTGCCAGCTCACAGGACAGGGGAGCTAATGAAAAACTGTTTTTT
>TRBJ2-1|NA|TRBV2|NA
CASSNSGDYNEQFF
TGTGCCAGCAGTAACAGTGGGGACTACAATGAGCAGTTCTTC
>TRBJ1-5|TRBD1|TRBV7-2|NA
CASSLVGTGFFNQPQHF
TGTGCCAGCAGCTTAGTTGGGACAGGGTTTTTCAATCAGCCCCAGCATTTT
>TRBJ1-2|NA|TRBV7-2|NA
CASSLSLGPNYGYTF
TGTGCCAGCAGCCTCTCCCTCGGTCCTAACTATGGCTACACCTTC
>TRBJ1-3|TRBD1|TRBV28|few
CASRRQGGSGNTIYF
TGTGCCAGCAGGAGACAGGGCGGGTCTGGAAACACCATATATTTT